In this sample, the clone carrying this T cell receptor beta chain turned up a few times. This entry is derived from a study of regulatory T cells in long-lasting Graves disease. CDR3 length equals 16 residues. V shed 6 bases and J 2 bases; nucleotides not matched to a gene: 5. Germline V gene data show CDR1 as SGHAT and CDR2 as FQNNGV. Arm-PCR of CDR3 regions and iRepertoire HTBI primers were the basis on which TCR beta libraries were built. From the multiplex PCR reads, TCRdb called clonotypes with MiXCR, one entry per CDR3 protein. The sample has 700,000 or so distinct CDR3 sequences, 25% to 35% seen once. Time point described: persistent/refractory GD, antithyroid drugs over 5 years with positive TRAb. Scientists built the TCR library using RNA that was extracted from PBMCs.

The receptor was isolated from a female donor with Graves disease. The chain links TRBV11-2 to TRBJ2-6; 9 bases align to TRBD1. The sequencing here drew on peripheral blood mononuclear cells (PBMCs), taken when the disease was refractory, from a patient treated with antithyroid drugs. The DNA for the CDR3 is TGTGCCAGCAGTCGGAGACAGGGGGCTGGGGCCAACGTCCTGACTTTC. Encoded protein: CASSRRQGAGANVLTF.